The next 21 T cell receptor beta chains were all read from a single sample in a study of cytomegalovirus exposure and HLA in healthy donors (dated by TCRdb to 2017 to 2019). The library came from the immunoSEQ multiplex PCR assay. For the multiplex PCR, a mixture combining 60 forward primers for TCR Vbeta segments and 13 reverse primers for TCR Jbeta segments was used. Entries here come from immuneACCESS through TCRdb and include only in-frame sequences with V and J called. Some clones fail to appear in such tables; in the studies checked, an unresolved V gene covers under half of the shortfall, and the cause of the remainder is unknown. Within this sample are some 180,000 clones, with approximately 70% of them counted one time only. The ten largest clones add up to approximately 1.8% of the sample. The material sequenced was PBMCs. The receptor set was obtained from a woman aged 25 to 39 in good health and CMV-seronegative.

The gene calls are TRBV2 and TRBJ2-7; 10 bases align to TRBD1. Germline lookup yields CDR1 SNHLY and CDR2 FYNNEI. The CDR3 is 15 residues long. V lost 0 bases and J lost 6; bases outside the gene matches: 5. CDR3 coding DNA: TGTGCCAGCAGTGAAGCGGGGGACAGGGGAGGCGAGCAGTACTTC. As protein: CASSEAGDRGGEQYF.

This clone was seen a few times. The rearrangement joins TRBV2 to TRBJ1-5, with D unclear. Germline V gene data show CDR1 as SNHLY and CDR2 as FYNNEI. This CDR3 has 13 residues. V lost 8 bases, J lost 4 bases, and 12 bases lay in between. Here the CDR3 DNA reads TGTGCCAGCCACTGGGAGGGTAATCAGCCCCAGCATTTT. This gives the protein CASHWEGNQPQHF.

The chain employs TRBV2 and TRBJ2-5, with D tentatively TRBD2 (5 bases). The DNA end is more similar to TRBJ2-7, so the J call may be wrong. CDR1 is SNHLY and CDR2 is FYNNEI in the germline V gene. This CDR3 contains 15 residues. The CDR3 is CASSEVGDQDYEQYF. The CDR3 DNA reads TGTGCCAGCAGTGAAGTGGGAGACCAGGACTACGAGCAGTACTTC.

The chain links TRBV7-6 to TRBJ2-3; possible D gene TRBD1, 5 bases. The V end was cut by 5 bases, the J end by 11 bases, with 14 bases between. This CDR3 spans 12 amino acids. Germline values: CDR1 SGHVS, CDR2 FNYEAQ. In DNA, the CDR3 is TGTGCCAGCAGCCCCCTGGACACGGAGCAGTATTTT. Its translation is CASSPLDTEQYF.

This chain connects TRBV5-1 to TRBJ2-5; the D gene is possibly TRBD2 (5 bases). With 0 bases removed from V and 8 bases from J, the gap between germline ends came to 14 bases. The CDR3 contains 14 residues. Germline V gene sequence: CDR1 SGHRS, CDR2 YFSETQ. The CDR3: CASSLERGIGTQYF. CDR3 nucleotides: TGCGCCAGCAGCTTGGAACGGGGAATTGGTACCCAGTACTTC.

The rearrangement uses TRBV4-3 and TRBJ1-3; no firm D call. Germline V CDR1 and CDR2: LGHNA, YSLEER. This CDR3 spans 15 amino acids. Trimming removed 1 base at V and 0 bases at J, with 7 bases between. CDR3 amino acids: CASSQAGSSGNTIYF. As DNA, the CDR3 is TGCGCCAGCAGCCAAGCTGGGAGCTCTGGAAACACCATATATTTT.

The chain combines TRBV5-1 with TRBJ2-7; 9 nucleotides agree with TRBD1. The germline CDR1 and CDR2 sequences are SGHRS and YFSETQ. Trimming took 0 bases from V and 0 from J; bases not matched to a gene: 1. The CDR3 is made up of 15 amino acids. CDR3 loop: CASSLEDRGSYEQYF. In DNA, the CDR3 is TGCGCCAGCAGCTTGGAGGACAGGGGCTCCTACGAGCAGTACTTC.

The chain carries TRBV7-9 and TRBJ2-3; 7 bases align to TRBD2. Germline-derived CDR1 and CDR2 are SEHNR and FQNEAQ (reference sequence). This CDR3 has 13 residues. The V gene end was trimmed by 6 bases and the J gene end by 3 bases; junction bases not matched to a gene: 3. Here the CDR3 reads CASSPGGTDTQYF. The DNA of the CDR3 is TGTGCCAGCAGTCCGGGGGGTACAGATACGCAGTATTTT.

This clone was detected once. The chain is built from TRBV6-6 and TRBJ2-4; 9 bases map to TRBD2. V was clipped by 0 bases and J by 2 bases; unmatched bases: 2. CDR3 length equals 16 residues. Germline V lookup: CDR1 MNHNY, CDR2 SVGAGI (reference sequence). The CDR3 nucleotides read TGTGCCAGCAGTTACTCTGCGGGAGGGCCCAAAAACATTCAGTACTTC. Residues: CASSYSAGGPKNIQYF.

This clone came up once. The J gene is TRBJ2-3, the V gene TRBV27; 8 bases align to TRBD2. CDR1 is MNHEY, CDR2 SMNVEV, per germline (reference sequence). V lost 6 bases and J lost 2; bases outside the gene matches: 10. This CDR3 spans 16 amino acids. CDR3 sequence (DNA): TGTGCCAGCAGCCTCGCCGGGGGGGCGTTCACAGATACGCAGTATTTT. This gives the protein CASSLAGGAFTDTQYF.

This clone was counted a single time. The genes are TRBV2 and TRBJ2-3, with TRBD2 identical over 11 bases. After removal of 6 bases from V and 2 bases from J, the junction contained 4 bases not matched to a gene. Germline V gene data show CDR1 as SNHLY and CDR2 as FYNNEI. This CDR3 is 15 amino acids long. The CDR3 DNA is TGTGCCAGCAGCGTAGCGGGAGGGATCACAGATACGCAGTATTTT. It translates to CASSVAGGITDTQYF.

Concerning this clone itself: The CDR3 end shows no conserved phenylalanine or tryptophan, and so a read error is likely. The chain joins TRBV5-4 to TRBJ1-1; D may be TRBD1 (5 bases). Trimming took off 0 bases at V and 0 bases at J, with 9 bases between the two ends. This CDR3 is built from 15 residues. Per the germline V gene, CDR1 is SGHNT and CDR2 is YYREEE (reference sequence). The CDR3 bases are TGTGCCAGCAGCTTGGTTGCAGGGATGAACACTGAAGCTTTCTGT. The encoded protein is CASSLVAGMNTEAFC.

The table lists this clone with a few counts. The chain is built from TRBV2 and TRBJ2-3, with D unclear. There are 12 residues in the CDR3. V dropped 5 bases and J dropped 5 bases, with 8 bases sitting between them. Germline V gene data show CDR1 as SNHLY and CDR2 as FYNNEI. As DNA, the CDR3 is TGTGCCAGCAGTTCTTACGGAGATACGCAGTATTTT. It translates to CASSSYGDTQYF.

The chain has TRBV6-5 and TRBJ2-1; 8 bases agree with TRBD1. The junction had 6 bases not matched to a gene; V was cut back by 0 bases and J by 8 bases. Germline CDR1 MNHEY, CDR2 SVGAGI. CDR3 length equals 15 residues. CDR3 sequence (DNA): TGTGCCAGCAGTTACTCGAGCTGGACAGGGTATGAGCAGTTCTTC. Residues: CASSYSSWTGYEQFF.

The chain is built from TRBV4-1 and TRBJ2-5; 10 bases align to TRBD2. The J call is in doubt because the DNA end fits TRBJ2-7 better. From germline, CDR1 is MGHRA and CDR2 YSYEKL. The CDR3 loop spans 14 amino acids. The CDR3 bases are TGCGCCAGCAGCCAATCTAGCGGGAGCTACGAGCAGTACTTC. It specifies CASSQSSGSYEQYF.

J is TRBJ1-6 and V is TRBV19; 8 bases line up with TRBD1. Looked up from germline, CDR1 is LNHDA and CDR2 is SQIVND (reference sequence). Trimming removed 6 bases from V and 10 bases from J; junction bases left unmatched: 8. The CDR3 length is 14 residues. CDR3 protein: CASSRDRRRSPLHF. CDR3 DNA sequence: TGTGCCAGTAGCCGGGACAGGAGGAGGTCACCCCTCCACTTT.

The rearrangement joins TRBV7-9 to TRBJ2-1; D gene ambiguous. CDR3 size: 16 residues. V was trimmed by 5 bases and J by 1 base, leaving 15 bases between them. Germline V gene lookup returns CDR1 SEHNR and CDR2 FQNEAQ (reference sequence). This CDR3 reads CASSPPVSVSYNEQFF. The CDR3 DNA reads TGTGCCAGCAGCCCCCCGGTGTCTGTTTCCTACAATGAGCAGTTCTTC.

This chain uses TRBV18 with TRBJ1-4; D unresolved. From germline, CDR1 is KGHSH and CDR2 LQKENI. CDR3 length: 15 amino acids. Trimming pared 6 bases from V and 0 bases from J, leaving 11 bases between. The CDR3 DNA follows: TGTGCCAGCTCCCCTACAGTAACAACTAATGAAAAACTGTTTTTT. It codes for CASSPTVTTNEKLFF. The full variable domain, completed using reference TRBV18 and TRBJ1-4, is NAGVMQNPRHLVRRRGQEARLRCSPMKGHSHVYWYRQLPEEGLKFMVYLQKENIIDESGMPKERFSAEFPKEGPSILRIQQVVRGDSAAYFCASSPTVTTNEKLFFGSGTQLSVL.

The rearrangement uses TRBV7-9 and TRBJ2-7; 7 positions match TRBD1. The length of the CDR3 is 16 residues. V shed 5 bases and J 3 bases; nucleotides not matched to a gene: 13. Germline V gives CDR1 SEHNR, CDR2 FQNEAQ (reference sequence). The CDR3 spells CASSPDTGTVGYEQYF. CDR3 bases: TGTGCCAGCAGCCCGGACACCGGGACAGTAGGCTACGAGCAGTACTTC. Looking up the rest from reference TRBV7-9 and TRBJ2-7 gives the full variable domain: DTGVSQNPRHKITKRGQNVTFRCDPISEHNRLYWYRQTLGQGPEFLTYFQNEAQLEKSRLLSDRFSAERPKGSFSTLEIQRTEQGDSAMYLCASSPDTGTVGYEQYFGPGTRLTVT.

As for this clone: This CDR3 is also generated by other DNA sequences in the sample. J is TRBJ2-1 and V is TRBV19; the D gene is possibly TRBD2 (5 bases). The CDR3 has 13 residues. The V end was cut by 3 bases, the J end by 3 bases, with 6 bases between. In germline, CDR1 is LNHDA, CDR2 SQIVND (reference sequence). The CDR3 DNA is TGTGCCAGTAGTATCACTAGCTACAATGAGCAGTTCTTC. It yields the protein CASSITSYNEQFF.

This clone was found a few times. In DNA, the CDR3 is TGTGCCAGCAGTTACTCGAAACTGGTTGGCTACACCTTC. Translated: CASSYSKLVGYTF. The chain links TRBV6-5 to TRBJ1-2, with no clear D. With 0 bases removed from V and 7 bases from J, the gap between germline ends came to 9 bases. Germline V gene lookup returns CDR1 MNHEY and CDR2 SVGAGI. This CDR3 has 13 amino acids.